Presented here are 32 T cell receptor beta chains from one specimen sequenced in a study of T-cell memory formation after mild COVID-19. TCRdb called the 5' RACE reads again in MiXCR, with one record for every CDR3 protein. The table has more than 350,000 distinct CDR3 sequences, about 17% seen once. The material sequenced was PBMCs or a T cell subset sorted from them (not recorded which). Source of these receptors: a man younger than 35 who had mild COVID-19 (a few samples of this study predate the infection). Cell type and time point are not known.

The V gene is TRBV5-4, the J gene TRBJ1-1; 8 positions agree with TRBD1. Germline loops: CDR1 SGHNT, CDR2 YYREEE (reference sequence). Losses at the gene ends were 4 bases for V and 6 bases for J; bases not matched to a gene: 11. The CDR3 contains 15 residues. CDR3: CASSIRQGQGAEAFF. The DNA of the CDR3 is TGTGCCAGCAGCATCAGACAGGGGCAAGGGGCTGAAGCTTTCTTT.

The V and J genes are TRBV5-6 and TRBJ2-7; TRBD1 matches at 8 bases. Trimming cost V 6 bases and J 4 bases; bases outside gene matches: 15. Germline lookup yields CDR1 SGHDT and CDR2 YYEEEE. CDR3 length equals 16 residues. Here the CDR3 DNA reads TGTGCCAGCACCTCAACGACAGGGGAAGTGTTGTACGAGCAGTACTTC. Its translation: CASTSTTGEVLYEQYF.

This clonotype was seen many times. This rearrangement joins TRBV20-1 to TRBJ2-7, with a weak D call TRBD1 (6 bases). Germline assignment: CDR1 DFQATT and CDR2 SNEGSKA (reference sequence). The CDR3 runs to 14 residues. V was trimmed by 5 bases and J by 4 bases, leaving 18 bases between them. The CDR3 is CSAFPGQGYYEQYV. The CDR3 coding sequence is TGCAGTGCTTTTCCGGGACAAGGGTATTACGAGCAGTACGTC.

The chain couples TRBV5-5 to TRBJ1-2; no definite D call. This CDR3 spans 12 amino acids. The germline V and J ends were trimmed by 2 bases and 8 bases, with 10 bases remaining between them. The germline V gene encodes CDR1 SGHKS and CDR2 YYEKEE (reference sequence). The DNA of the CDR3 is TGTGCCAGCAGCTTCGGAGTGAGGGGCTACACCTTC. It encodes CASSFGVRGYTF. The complete variable domain, with remaining parts taken from reference TRBV5-5 and TRBJ1-2, reads DAGVTQSPTHLIKTRGQQVTLRCSPISGHKSVSWYQQVLGQGPQFIFQYYEKEERGRGNFPDRFSARQFPNYSSELNVNALLLGDSALYLCASSFGVRGYTFGSGTRLTVV.

The chain joins TRBV20-1 to TRBJ2-4, with 7 bases aligning to TRBD2. The CDR3 is made up of 15 amino acids. Per the germline V gene, CDR1 is DFQATT and CDR2 is SNEGSKA (reference sequence). The CDR3: CSGAYRGVAKNIQYF. In DNA, the CDR3 is TGCAGCGGAGCATACCGGGGGGTAGCCAAAAACATTCAGTACTTC.

This clonotype was counted at least ten times. The rearrangement joins TRBV5-1 to TRBJ1-1, with 7 bases fitting TRBD1. The germline V gene has CDR1 SGHRS and CDR2 YFSETQ. The V and J ends lost 5 bases and 9 bases, in that order; junction bases with no gene match: 10. The CDR3 is 13 residues long. The CDR3 loop reads CASRSQTGSKAFF. Written as DNA, the CDR3 is TGCGCCAGCAGATCTCAGACAGGGAGCAAAGCTTTCTTT.

The rearrangement joins TRBV5-1 to TRBJ1-1, with D perhaps TRBD1 (5 bases). This CDR3 region has 14 residues. Between the trimmed V and J ends, which lost 0 bases and 4 bases, there was a span of 10 bases. Per the germline V gene, CDR1 is SGHRS and CDR2 is YFSETQ. The CDR3 is CASSLGPGSTEAFF. CDR3 nucleotide sequence: TGCGCCAGCAGCTTGGGGCCAGGGAGCACTGAAGCTTTCTTT. Filled out from reference TRBV5-1 and TRBJ1-1, the complete variable domain reads KAGVTQTPRYLIKTRGQQVTLSCSPISGHRSVSWYQQTPGQGLQFLFEYFSETQRNKGNFPGRFSGRQFSNSRSEMNVSTLELGDSALYLCASSLGPGSTEAFFGQGTRLTVV.

This clonotype was recorded a few times. V usage is TRBV7-9 and J usage is TRBJ2-7; D is perhaps TRBD1 or TRBD2 (6 bases each). CDR1 is SEHNR and CDR2 is FQNEAQ in the germline V gene (reference sequence). The ends were cut back, 5 bases at V and 0 bases at J, with 20 bases in the middle. CDR3 length: 17 amino acids. The CDR3 loop is CASSAPPEGGVSYEQYV. The CDR3 coding sequence is TGTGCCAGCAGCGCCCCCCCGGAGGGGGGTGTCTCCTACGAGCAGTACGTC.

J is TRBJ2-2 and V is TRBV29-1, with D possibly matching TRBD2 (6 bases). CDR3 length: 14 residues. Germline V lookup: CDR1 SQVTM, CDR2 ANQGSEA. Trimming removed 3 bases from V and 0 bases from J, with 8 bases in between. The chain's CDR3 is CSVEPGANTGELFF. The CDR3 region has the DNA TGCAGCGTTGAGCCGGGGGCGAACACCGGGGAGCTGTTTTTT.

This clonotype turned up a few times. The rearrangement links TRBV4-2 to TRBJ2-2, with D uncertain. V gave up 1 base and J gave up 7 bases, with 7 bases separating them. CDR1 is LGHNA, CDR2 YNFKEQ, per germline. The CDR3 loop spans 13 amino acids. The CDR3 spells CASSQGSDGELFF. CDR3 nucleotides: TGTGCCAGCAGCCAAGGAAGCGACGGGGAGCTGTTTTTT.

The V gene is TRBV5-6, the J gene TRBJ2-5; 8 bases align to TRBD2. Germline V gene sequence: CDR1 SGHDT, CDR2 YYEEEE. The CDR3 runs 14 residues. J was trimmed by 4 bases and V by 4 bases; bases with no gene match: 6. CDR3 protein: CASSPAGGSETQYF. As DNA, the CDR3 is TGTGCCAGCAGCCCGGCGGGGGGCTCAGAGACCCAGTACTTC.

CDR3 nucleotide sequence: TGTGCCAGCAGTTACAGACGAGTCCCTGAAGCTTTCTTT. Protein sequence: CASSYRRVPEAFF. The rearrangement links TRBV6-6 to TRBJ1-1; D ambiguous. The CDR3 contains 13 residues. Germline CDR1 reads MNHNY; CDR2 reads SVGAGI (reference sequence). V lost 2 bases and J lost 6, with 10 bases in between.

This clonotype has more than one count but fewer than ten. This chain connects TRBV4-3 to TRBJ1-2; TRBD1 aligns across 11 bases. J gave up 5 bases and V 0 bases, and 5 bases lay outside the gene matches. The CDR3 has 16 residues. Germline lookup yields CDR1 LGHNA and CDR2 YSLEER. The CDR3 bases are TGCGCCAGCAGCCAAGATGGACAGGGGGCATGGTATGGCTACACCTTC. Encoded protein: CASSQDGQGAWYGYTF.

V gene TRBV20-1 combines with J gene TRBJ2-7; D may be TRBD1 or TRBD2 (6 bases each). The CDR3 totals 14 residues. Trimming shortened V by 3 bases and J by 1 base, and 13 bases separated the two germline ends. Germline V gene sequence: CDR1 DFQATT, CDR2 SNEGSKA (reference sequence). CDR3 nucleotides: TGCAGTGCTAGTCCGCCGGGGGCTTCCTACGAGCAGTACTTC. Its translation: CSASPPGASYEQYF.

The rearrangement uses TRBV7-2 and TRBJ1-5; D may be TRBD1 (6 bases). Germline V CDR1 and CDR2: SGHTA, FQGNSA. There are 15 residues in the CDR3. V lost 1 base and J 6 bases, leaving 13 bases between the germline ends. For the CDR3, the DNA is TGTGCCAGCAGCTTAGTAGGGGGGGCGCGTCAGCCCCAGCATTTT. This sequence encodes CASSLVGGARQPQHF.

The chain uses TRBV29-1 and TRBJ1-2; D not resolved. V lost 7 bases and J lost 2, with 17 bases in between. The CDR3 extends over 14 amino acids. The germline V gene has CDR1 SQVTM and CDR2 ANQGSEA. In DNA form, the CDR3 reads TGCAGCGCGGGGAGTTTAATCTCGAACTATGGCTACACCTTC. Translated: CSAGSLISNYGYTF.

This rearrangement joins TRBV5-1 to TRBJ2-7; 7 nucleotides agree with TRBD1. Germline assignment: CDR1 SGHRS and CDR2 YFSETQ. This CDR3 has 17 residues. V dropped 4 bases and J dropped 4; count of bases not matched to a gene: 17. In DNA form, the CDR3 reads TGCGCCAGCAGCCCTCAATCCCTACGCGACAGGGAGTACGAGCAGTACTTC. This encodes CASSPQSLRDREYEQYF.

This clonotype was seen more than once but under ten times. This chain links TRBV6-5 with TRBJ1-3, with D tentatively TRBD1 (5 bases). The ends were cut back, 8 bases at V and 1 base at J, with 9 bases in the middle. From germline, CDR1 is MNHEY and CDR2 SVGAGI. This CDR3 is 13 amino acids long. For the CDR3, the DNA is TGTGCCAGCGCCCCAGGGTCTGGAAACACCATATATTTT. Protein sequence: CASAPGSGNTIYF.

This clonotype was observed at least ten times. J is TRBJ2-1 and V is TRBV5-1; D gene ambiguous. The CDR3 extends over 13 amino acids. Trimming took off 1 base at V and 5 bases at J, with 7 bases between the two ends. Germline CDR1 SGHRS, CDR2 YFSETQ. CDR3 DNA: TGCGCCAGCAGCTTGTTCCTAGACAATGAGCAGTTCTTC. This sequence encodes CASSLFLDNEQFF.

This clonotype occurred a few times. The chain couples TRBV7-2 to TRBJ2-5; 13 positions match TRBD2. Germline trimming cut 5 bases from V and 4 bases from J; bases unmatched to any gene: 7. This CDR3 is 16 amino acids long. Germline values: CDR1 SGHTA, CDR2 FQGNSA. This chain's CDR3 is CASSQSLAGGRETQYF. The CDR3 DNA follows: TGTGCCAGCAGCCAATCACTAGCGGGGGGGCGAGAGACCCAGTACTTC. Full variable domain (missing parts from reference TRBV7-2 and TRBJ2-5): GAGVSQSPSNKVTEKGKDVELRCDPISGHTALYWYRQSLGQGLEFLIYFQGNSAPDKSGLPSDRFSAERTGGSVSTLTIQRTQQEDSAVYLCASSQSLAGGRETQYFGPGTRLLVL.

This chain joins TRBV27 and TRBJ1-4; D is undetermined. CDR1 is MNHEY, CDR2 SMNVEV, per germline (reference sequence). V was shortened by 0 bases and J by 5 bases, with 7 bases between the two germline ends. The CDR3 extends over 14 amino acids. CDR3 sequence: CASSLSAGNEKLFF. The CDR3 DNA reads TGTGCCAGCAGTTTATCAGCGGGAAATGAAAAACTGTTTTTT.

This clonotype was counted between two and nine times. The chain employs TRBV7-6 and TRBJ2-5; D gene unclear. This CDR3 contains 14 residues. Trimming removed 2 bases from V and 4 bases from J, with 11 bases in between. The germline V gene has CDR1 SGHVS and CDR2 FNYEAQ. CDR3 sequence reads: CASSLSIGRETQYF. The CDR3 DNA sequence: TGTGCCAGCAGCTTATCCATAGGTCGAGAGACCCAGTACTTC.

The V call is TRBV20-1, the J call TRBJ2-5, with D possibly matching TRBD2 (5 bases). There are 13 residues in the CDR3. The V gene lost 3 bases and the J gene lost 5 bases, with 13 bases spanning the gap. From germline, CDR1 is DFQATT and CDR2 SNEGSKA (reference sequence). CDR3 in DNA: TGCAGTGCTAGGCCCGGACTTCTGGAGACCCAGTACTTC. It yields the protein CSARPGLLETQYF.

In its sample, this clonotype was seen a few times. The chain carries TRBV28 and TRBJ2-3; a possible D gene is TRBD2 (6 bases). CDR1 and CDR2 from the germline V gene are MDHEN and SYDVKM. V gave up 1 base and J gave up 3 bases, with 14 bases separating them. The CDR3 is made up of 16 amino acids. The CDR3 loop reads CASSLSYGGGTDTQYF. DNA for the CDR3: TGTGCCAGCAGTTTATCTTACGGGGGAGGTACAGATACGCAGTATTTT.

This chain joins TRBV5-1 and TRBJ2-1; maybe TRBD2 (6 bases). The CDR3 is 13 amino acids. V lost 0 bases and J lost 6, with 7 bases in between. Per germline, CDR1 SGHRS and CDR2 YFSETQ. The CDR3 spells CASSLGDFNEQFF. Here the CDR3 DNA reads TGCGCCAGCAGCTTGGGGGACTTCAATGAGCAGTTCTTC.

There are a few counts of this clonotype. This CDR3 reads CASSLLPGSPLHF. In nucleotides, the CDR3 is TGTGCCAGCAGCTTGCTTCCTGGTTCACCCCTCCACTTT. The chain uses TRBV5-5 and TRBJ1-6; no definite D call. The CDR3 is 13 residues long. Between the trimmed V and J ends, which lost 1 base and 9 bases, there was a span of 8 bases. Germline CDR1 is SGHKS and CDR2 is YYEKEE (reference sequence).

The rearrangement links TRBV7-6 to TRBJ1-3; D gene unclear. Between the trimmed V and J ends, which lost 3 bases and 3 bases, there was a span of 18 bases. This CDR3 has 17 amino acids. CDR1 is SGHVS, CDR2 FNYEAQ, per germline. The CDR3 sequence is CASSFPAARTFGNTIYF. Written as DNA, the CDR3 is TGTGCCAGCAGCTTTCCGGCCGCCCGGACCTTTGGAAACACCATATATTTT.

The rearrangement uses TRBV20-1 and TRBJ1-4; D unresolved. Germline-derived CDR1 and CDR2 are DFQATT and SNEGSKA (reference sequence). V was clipped by 3 bases and J by 8 bases, with 16 bases between them. This CDR3 region has 14 residues. CDR3 loop: CSARPPSHGEKLFF. Written as DNA, the CDR3 is TGCAGTGCTAGGCCGCCCTCTCACGGGGAAAAACTGTTTTTT.

The CDR3 DNA is TGTGCCAGCTCACCACCCTTGTCCTTATCAGGGAGTCAGCCCCAGCATTTT. Translating it yields CASSPPLSLSGSQPQHF. The chain has TRBV18 and TRBJ1-5; weak D call: TRBD1 (5 bases). Germline CDR1 reads KGHSH; CDR2 reads LQKENI. V was clipped by 0 bases and J by 6 bases, with 18 bases between them. This CDR3 spans 17 amino acids.

The chain carries TRBV5-1 and TRBJ1-1; 7 bases map to TRBD1. Germline assignment: CDR1 SGHRS and CDR2 YFSETQ. J was trimmed by 1 base and V by 7 bases; bases with no gene match: 4. The length of the CDR3 is 13 residues. The CDR3 loop is CASLGTENTEAFF. The CDR3 DNA reads as TGCGCCAGCTTGGGGACAGAGAACACTGAAGCTTTCTTT.

This clonotype has just a few counts. This chain joins TRBV6-2 or TRBV6-3 and TRBJ1-2; tentative D call: TRBD1 (6 bases). The ends were cut back, 2 bases at V and 4 bases at J, with 14 bases in the middle. CDR3 length equals 15 residues. Germline CDR1 is MNHEY and CDR2 is SVGEGT. The CDR3 region is CASSYLDRLSYGYTF. The DNA for the CDR3 is TGTGCCAGCAGTTACCTCGACAGGCTGTCCTATGGCTACACCTTC.

In its sample, this clonotype was seen once. The chain recombines TRBV14 with TRBJ1-2; TRBD1 is a possible D gene (6 bases). With 4 bases removed from V and 6 bases from J, the gap between germline ends came to 24 bases. This CDR3 contains 17 residues. The germline V gene encodes CDR1 SGHDN and CDR2 FVKESK. CDR3 amino acids: CASSRLPITGSGDGYTF. The CDR3 nucleotides read TGTGCCAGCAGCCGCCTGCCAATTACAGGGTCGGGAGATGGCTACACCTTC.